This T cell receptor (beta chain) was captured in a study of glioma-infiltrating T cells after dendritic cell vaccination. The wider study: Dendritic cell vaccination trial patients had either newly diagnosed or recurrent glioblastoma. Between about 2002 and 2012, patients got autologous tumor lysate-pulsed dendritic cell vaccines.

Primers: 60 V beta forward and 13 J beta reverse. This table comes from immunoSEQ multiplex PCR, and its TCRdb copy is limited to in-frame clones, with some not included. Counted here are about 50,000 clones, over 75% occurring once; the ten biggest clones make up roughly 5%. The junction had 8 bases not matched to a gene; V was cut back by 0 bases and J by 0 bases. Germline V gene sequence: CDR1 MNHNS, CDR2 SASEGT. CDR3 length: 17 residues. Time point defined: after dendritic cell vaccination, including at tumor progression/relapse. The TCR sequence derives from a human donor with glioblastoma. The V gene is TRBV6-1, the J gene TRBJ2-7, with TRBD2 matching 7 bases. The sample consisted of blood, taken after dendritic cell vaccination. Here the CDR3 reads CASSEARGGWTSYEQYF. The CDR3 nucleotides read TGTGCCAGCAGTGAAGCGCGGGGAGGGTGGACCTCCTACGAGCAGTACTTC.